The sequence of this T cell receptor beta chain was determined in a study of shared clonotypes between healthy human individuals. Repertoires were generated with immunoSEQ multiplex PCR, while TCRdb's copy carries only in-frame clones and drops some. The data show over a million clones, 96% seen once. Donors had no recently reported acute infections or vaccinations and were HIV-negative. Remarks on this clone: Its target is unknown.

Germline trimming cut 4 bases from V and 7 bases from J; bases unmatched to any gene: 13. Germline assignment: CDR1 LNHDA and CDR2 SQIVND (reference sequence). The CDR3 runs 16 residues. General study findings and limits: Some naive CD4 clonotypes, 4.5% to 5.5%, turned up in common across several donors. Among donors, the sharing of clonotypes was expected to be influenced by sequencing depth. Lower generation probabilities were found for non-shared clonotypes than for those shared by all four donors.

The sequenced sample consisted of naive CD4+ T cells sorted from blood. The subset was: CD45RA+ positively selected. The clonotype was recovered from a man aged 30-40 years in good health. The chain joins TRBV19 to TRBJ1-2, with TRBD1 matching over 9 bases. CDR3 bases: TGTGCCAGTAGTACTGGACAGGGGAGCTCATCGGCTGGCTACACCTTC. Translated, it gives CASSTGQGSSSAGYTF.